The 12 T cell receptor beta chains below were found in one sample sequenced in a study of tumor-infiltrating lymphocytes in oesophageal squamous cell carcinoma (dated by TCRdb to the mid-2010s). The library relied on PCR. The sequencer was an Illumina HiSeq 2000. TCRdb ran its own pipeline on the public reads, namely fastp trimming at Q25 and MiXCR clone calling, and kept in-frame beta chains. Rows matching on CDR3 protein sequence are summarized as one entry with the most common DNA and genes. The sample includes over 10,000 distinct CDR3 sequences, with roughly 51% observed a single time. The biggest ten clones account for over 35% of the sample. Specimen: esophageal tumor tissue. The receptor source for this set is a male donor with esophageal squamous cell carcinoma.

This clonotype was found once. The V gene is TRBV7-2, the J gene TRBJ2-1; the D gene is possibly TRBD2 (5 bases). Trimming shortened V by 4 bases and J by 3 bases, and 10 bases separated the two germline ends. CDR1 is SGHTA, CDR2 FQGNSA, per germline. The CDR3 runs 14 residues. CDR3 sequence reads: CASSSPGDYNEQFF. Written as DNA, the CDR3 is TGTGCCAGCAGCTCCCCCGGGGACTACAATGAGCAGTTCTTC.

A note on this clonotype: This likely comes from a read error, as the CDR3 has no conserved phenylalanine or tryptophan at its end. No DNA is shown, since the ends of the CDR3 on it are uncertain; the CDR3 is the one TCRdb lists. CDR3 region: CASSLRTGTGVIYGYTFGP. The V gene is TRBV28, the J gene TRBJ2-3; TRBD1, as called in the table, went unchecked against the DNA. The CDR3 totals 19 residues, both ends included. Germline CDR1 and CDR2: MDHEN and SYDVKM.

This clonotype was found many times. V gene TRBV11-3 combines with J gene TRBJ2-7; 11 bases fit TRBD2. The CDR3 is 21 amino acids. Germline loops: CDR1 SGHNT, CDR2 YENEEA. With 1 base clipped from V and 2 bases from J, the junction kept 19 bases outside the gene matches. The CDR3 DNA follows: TGTGCCAGCAGCTTAGTAGGTGACCTCCCGGGACTAGCGGCAAGTACCTACGAGCAGTACTTC. Translation: CASSLVGDLPGLAASTYEQYF.

This clonotype was seen a few times. The rearrangement uses TRBV12-3 or TRBV12-4 and TRBJ2-3; 14 bases fit TRBD2. V was pared by 6 bases and J by 2 bases, with 4 bases of the junction left unmatched. The CDR3 runs to 16 residues. The CDR3 DNA is TGTGCCAGCAGGGGGACTAGCGGGAGCGTCACAGATACGCAGTATTTT. Translation gives CASRGTSGSVTDTQYF.

A remark on this clonotype: The junction shows a germline mismatch at one end, possibly a read error. This chain connects TRBV28 to TRBJ2-3; the D call may be TRBD1 or TRBD2 (6 bases each). Germline CDR1 MDHEN, CDR2 SYDVKM. The CDR3 runs to 13 residues. The CDR3 region is CASCRGGTKPLHF. The CDR3, as DNA: TGTGCCAGCTGCAGGGGAGGCACAAAACCCCTCCACTTC. Complete variable domain (other parts from reference TRBV28 and TRBJ2-3): DVKVTQSSRYLVKRTGEKVFLECVQDMDHENMFWYRQDPGLGLRLIYFSYDVKMKEKGDIPEGYSVSREKKERFSLILESASTNQTSMYLCASCRGGTKPLHFGPGTRLTVL.

The chain combines TRBV7-2 with TRBJ2-5; 11 nucleotides line up with TRBD2. The V gene's germline CDR1 is SGHTA and CDR2 FQGNSA. Trimming removed 5 bases from V and 11 bases from J; junction bases left unmatched: 16. The CDR3 sequence is 16 residues long. As DNA, the CDR3 is TGTGCCAGCAGCCCACAGGGACTAGCGGAGTCCAATGAGCAGTACTTC. It yields the protein CASSPQGLAESNEQYF.

This clonotype was observed a few times. The chain joins TRBV12-3 or TRBV12-4 to TRBJ2-5; weak D call: TRBD2 (6 bases). The J call could be wrong; TRBJ2-7 is a better fit for the DNA end. The CDR3 is 14 residues long. CDR3 protein: CASSLQAGAPEQYF. The CDR3 bases are TGTGCCAGCAGTTTACAAGCGGGTGCACCCGAGCAGTACTTC.

The rearrangement uses TRBV12-3 or TRBV12-4 and TRBJ2-7; 10 bases are a match to TRBD1. V shed 6 bases and J 3 bases; nucleotides not matched to a gene: 5. This CDR3 is built from 14 residues. CDR3 sequence: CASSRGTGDYEQYF. DNA for the CDR3: TGTGCCAGCAGCAGGGGGACAGGGGACTACGAGCAGTACTTC.

This clonotype was recorded once. A much larger clonotype is one base distant, so this may be a read error. This chain joins TRBV9 and TRBJ2-7; D may match TRBD1 or TRBD2 (5 bases each). This CDR3 has 13 residues. Trimming removed 4 bases from V and 7 bases from J, with 15 bases in between. Germline V gives CDR1 SGDLS, CDR2 YYNGEE. The CDR3 bases are TGTGCCAGCAGCCTGGGGGTAGCCAATGAGCAGTACTTC. Its protein product is CASSLGVANEQYF.

Within the sample, this clonotype is medium-sized (0.01 to 0.1%). The chain joins TRBV7-9 to TRBJ1-2; a weak D match, TRBD1 (5 bases). V was trimmed by 4 bases and J by 4 bases, leaving 10 bases between them. The CDR3 covers 13 residues. Per the germline V gene, CDR1 is SEHNR and CDR2 is FQNEAQ (reference sequence). CDR3 coding DNA: TGTGCCAGCAGCTCCGACAGCCTCTATGGCTACACCTTC. Translated, it gives CASSSDSLYGYTF.

Concerning this clonotype itself: One end of the junction varies from germline; a read error may be responsible. This rearrangement joins TRBV7-6 to TRBJ2-5; 9 bases agree with TRBD1. There are 15 residues in the CDR3. Germline V gene sequence: CDR1 SGHVS, CDR2 FNYEAQ. CDR3 region: CASSLGQGQQETQYF. The CDR3 DNA sequence: TGTGCTAGCAGCTTAGGACAGGGGCAACAAGAGACCCAGTACTTC.

There are many counts of this clonotype. This sequence may be a read error, since a much larger clone differs from it by one base. The rearrangement joins TRBV5-1 to TRBJ2-5; 10 nucleotides agree with TRBD1. The CDR3 consists of 14 residues. The germline V gene encodes CDR1 SGHRS and CDR2 YFSETQ. V gave up 5 bases and J gave up 11 bases; unmatched junction bases: 12. CDR3 loop: CASSVDRGGNEQYF. DNA for the CDR3: TGCGCCAGCAGTGTGGACAGGGGGGGCAATGAGCAGTACTTC.